This TCR beta chain was observed in a study of prognosis after radiotherapy for stage I lung cancer. Genomic DNA was subjected to two-round multiplex PCR for amplification of TCR beta CDR3. TRBV and TRBJ genes each had their own specific primers in first-round PCR. TCRdb redid the calling of the multiplex PCR reads with MiXCR, one entry per CDR3 protein. Found here are about 51,000 distinct CDR3 sequences, about a third of them singletons; the top ten hold roughly 9.4%. General observations from the study: Diminished Shannon entropy following stereotactic body radiation therapy characterized patients who developed distant metastases.

This CDR3 comprises 12 residues. V was trimmed by 0 bases and J by 8 bases, leaving 8 bases between them. CDR1 is SGHDT, CDR2 YYEEEE, per germline. Comments on this clonotype: Antigen unknown.

Material: PBMCs, obtained before or after stereotactic body radiation therapy (not recorded which). This TCR was recovered from a donor aged 50 or older with non-small cell lung cancer. The chain uses TRBV5-6 and TRBJ1-2; TRBD1 might be the D (5 bases). CDR3 nucleotides: TGTGCCAGCAGCTTGGAGCGGGGGGGCTACACCTTC. Translating gives CASSLERGGYTF.